The 26 T cell receptor beta chains below were found in one sample sequenced in a study of blood T cells in healthy people across ages. Using a J-beta primer mix together with a sample-barcoded 5' primer, a second PCR was run for 7 to 11 cycles. Each CDR3 protein gets one entry after TCRdb re-called the 5' RACE reads with MiXCR. The sample lists 700,000 to 900,000 distinct CDR3 sequences; about a quarter were seen once. These same data were also listed under a study on T cells of mothers and their children.

The sample consisted of blood. Receptors were obtained from a boy aged 5 to 17 in good health.

The chain is built from TRBV5-1 and TRBJ1-4; maybe TRBD1 (5 bases). CDR1 SGHRS and CDR2 YFSETQ come from the germline V gene. Trimming removed 7 bases from V and 7 bases from J, with 20 bases in between. CDR3 length equals 15 residues. Written as DNA, the CDR3 is TGCGCCAGCGGAACCGGTTACGGGGGTAGTGAAAAACTGTTTTTT. Protein: CASGTGYGGSEKLFF. The full variable domain, completed using reference TRBV5-1 and TRBJ1-4, is KAGVTQTPRYLIKTRGQQVTLSCSPISGHRSVSWYQQTPGQGLQFLFEYFSETQRNKGNFPGRFSGRQFSNSRSEMNVSTLELGDSALYLCASGTGYGGSEKLFFGSGTQLSVL.

The chain uses TRBV7-8 and TRBJ1-4; D remains unclear. This CDR3 is built from 12 residues. The V gene lost 10 bases and the J gene lost 8 bases, with 14 bases spanning the gap. Germline-derived CDR1 and CDR2 are SGHVS and FQNEAQ. CDR3 bases: TGTGCCACTTCGATGCGAGGAGAAAAACTGTTTTTT. Translating it yields CATSMRGEKLFF.

The chain combines TRBV7-2 with TRBJ2-7; 13 bases line up with TRBD2. The ends lost 6 bases at V and 7 bases at J; junction bases unmatched: 9. The CDR3 totals 15 residues. Germline lookup yields CDR1 SGHTA and CDR2 FQGNSA. CDR3 sequence: CASRQSGTSGEEQYF. The CDR3 coding sequence is TGTGCCAGCAGACAATCCGGGACTAGCGGGGAGGAGCAGTACTTC.

This clonotype has a handful of counts. The chain joins TRBV7-9 to TRBJ2-5, with 11 positions matching TRBD2. TRBJ2-1 explains the end of the DNA better; the J call may be wrong. CDR1 is SEHNR, CDR2 FQNEAQ, per germline (reference sequence). This CDR3 spans 16 amino acids. The CDR3 reads CASSLAISGGDNEQFF. The CDR3 DNA reads TGTGCCAGCAGCTTAGCGATTAGCGGGGGGGACAATGAGCAGTTCTTC.

The chain joins TRBV4-1 to TRBJ2-7; D gene unclear. The CDR3 extends over 14 amino acids. Germline V gene lookup returns CDR1 MGHRA and CDR2 YSYEKL. V lost 2 bases, J lost 3 bases, and 11 bases lay in between. CDR3 DNA: TGCGCCAGCAGCCAATTATATGGAAACTACGAGCAGTACTTC. Protein: CASSQLYGNYEQYF.

The V gene is TRBV20-1, the J gene TRBJ2-7; a possible D gene is TRBD2 (6 bases). CDR1 and CDR2 from the germline V gene are DFQATT and SNEGSKA (reference sequence). Trimming pared 6 bases from V and 1 base from J, leaving 13 bases between. This CDR3 contains 13 residues. In nucleotides, the CDR3 is TGCAGTGCGATCGATAGCGGATCCTACGAGCAGTACTTC. Its translation: CSAIDSGSYEQYF.

The V call is TRBV18, the J call TRBJ2-5; D unclear. The CDR3 is 14 residues long. Trimming cost V 1 base and J 1 base, with 7 bases left between them. Germline lookup yields CDR1 KGHSH and CDR2 LQKENI. The CDR3 DNA reads TGTGCCAGCTCACCACAAGTTGTCCAAGAGACCCAGTACTTC. Amino acids: CASSPQVVQETQYF.

This sequence joins TRBV11-2 and TRBJ1-2; TRBD1 matches 7 bases. The V segment lost 4 bases and the J segment 1 base; nucleotides outside the gene matches: 12. Per the germline V gene, CDR1 is SGHAT and CDR2 is FQNNGV. The CDR3 has 17 residues. In DNA form, the CDR3 reads TGTGCCAGCAGCTCTCCGGGGACAGCGGAATATAACTATGGCTACACCTTC. The encoded protein is CASSSPGTAEYNYGYTF.

This clonotype was seen a few times. The chain recombines TRBV10-3 with TRBJ1-2, with no clear D. This CDR3 spans 14 amino acids. The ends were cut back, 8 bases at V and 8 bases at J, with 21 bases in the middle. Germline V gene data show CDR1 as ENHRY and CDR2 as SYGVKD. The CDR3 DNA reads TGTGCCATCGCGCTCGGGAGGGAGCGGTGGGGCTACACCTTC. This translates into CAIALGRERWGYTF.

This chain connects TRBV2 to TRBJ2-5; TRBD2 aligns across 8 bases. With V trimmed by 7 bases and J by 7 bases, 11 bases remained unmatched. The germline V gene encodes CDR1 SNHLY and CDR2 FYNNEI. The CDR3 runs to 14 residues. Here the CDR3 reads CASMHRGGRWTQYF. Written as DNA, the CDR3 is TGTGCCAGCATGCACCGGGGGGGCCGATGGACCCAGTACTTC.

The DNA of the CDR3 is TGTGCCAGCAGCTTGGGGGGGACAGGTCGGGAGACCCAGTACTTC. This encodes CASSLGGTGRETQYF. The chain is built from TRBV7-3 and TRBJ2-5; TRBD1 is a possible D gene (8 bases). Germline V gives CDR1 SGHTA, CDR2 FQGTGA. Trimming took off 3 bases at V and 5 bases at J, with 16 bases between the two ends. CDR3 length: 15 amino acids.

This clonotype was seen only a few times. The chain couples TRBV10-3 to TRBJ2-7; the D call may be TRBD1 or TRBD2 (5 bases each). The germline gives CDR1 ENHRY, CDR2 SYGVKD. V was trimmed by 6 bases and J by 7 bases, leaving 22 bases between them. CDR3 size: 15 residues. The chain's CDR3 is CAIRASTADLGEQYF. The CDR3, as DNA: TGTGCCATCAGGGCTTCGACAGCGGATTTGGGGGAGCAGTACTTC.

The rearrangement links TRBV2 to TRBJ2-7, with TRBD1 identical over 8 bases. The trim removed 5 bases at V and 6 bases at J, leaving 6 bases unmatched. Germline assignment: CDR1 SNHLY and CDR2 FYNNEI. The CDR3 extends over 13 amino acids. CDR3 loop: CASSMDRVSEQYF. The DNA of the CDR3 is TGTGCCAGCAGTATGGACAGGGTCTCCGAGCAGTACTTC.

V is TRBV20-1 and J is TRBJ2-7, with 13 bases lining up with TRBD2. The CDR3 runs to 15 residues. Germline V gene sequence: CDR1 DFQATT, CDR2 SNEGSKA (reference sequence). V was pared by 6 bases and J by 7 bases, with 12 bases of the junction left unmatched. The CDR3: CSARKGTSGTGEQYF. CDR3 sequence (DNA): TGCAGTGCCCGCAAGGGGACTAGCGGGACGGGAGAGCAGTACTTC.

In this sample, this clonotype turned up a few times. The chain combines TRBV12-3 or TRBV12-4 with TRBJ2-5; 7 nucleotides align to TRBD2. The tail of the sequence fits TRBJ2-7 better, so the J call may be wrong. The CDR3 spans 17 residues. Here the CDR3 reads CASSLGFGGESSYEQYF. CDR3 coding DNA: TGTGCCAGCAGTTTGGGGTTTGGGGGGGAATCCTCCTACGAGCAGTACTTC.

In this sample, this clonotype turned up a few times. The CDR3 spells CAISVTSGRRDTQYF. CDR3 bases: TGTGCCATCAGCGTGACTAGCGGGCGGCGGGATACGCAGTATTTT. The chain combines TRBV10-3 with TRBJ2-3; 10 bases line up with TRBD2. CDR3 length: 15 residues. With 6 bases clipped from V and 6 bases from J, the junction kept 9 bases outside the gene matches. Germline CDR1 reads ENHRY; CDR2 reads SYGVKD.

The CDR3 nucleotides are TGTGCCAGTAGTATGAGTCCGGCGGGGAACACTGAAGCTTTCTTT. Translation gives CASSMSPAGNTEAFF. The genes are TRBV19 and TRBJ1-1, with unresolved D. Per germline, CDR1 LNHDA and CDR2 SQIVND (reference sequence). The V and J ends lost 3 bases and 1 base respectively, with 12 bases between them. This CDR3 spans 15 amino acids. The full variable domain, completed using reference TRBV19 and TRBJ1-1, is DGGITQSPKYLFRKEGQNVTLSCEQNLNHDAMYWYRQDPGQGLRLIYYSQIVNDFQKGDIAEGYSVSREKKESFPLTVTSAQKNPTAFYLCASSMSPAGNTEAFFGQGTRLTVV.

This clonotype was counted ten times or more. V is TRBV11-2 and J is TRBJ2-6, with D perhaps matching TRBD1 (5 bases). The CDR3 has 16 amino acids. V lost 1 base, J lost 0 bases, and 7 bases lay in between. From germline, CDR1 is SGHAT and CDR2 FQNNGV. CDR3 bases: TGTGCCAGCAGCTTAGGACAGTCCTCTGGGGCCAACGTCCTGACTTTC. The encoded protein is CASSLGQSSGANVLTF.

This rearrangement joins TRBV7-3 to TRBJ2-1, with D perhaps TRBD2 (6 bases). The ends were cut back, 4 bases at V and 0 bases at J, with 13 bases in the middle. The CDR3 extends over 16 amino acids. Germline CDR1 SGHTA, CDR2 FQGTGA. The CDR3 spells CASSSRDSSSYNEQFF. The CDR3, as DNA: TGTGCCAGCAGCTCTCGGGACTCCAGCTCCTACAATGAGCAGTTCTTC.

The chain recombines TRBV9 with TRBJ1-3, with a tentative D call TRBD1 (5 bases). Trimming stripped 3 bases from V and 0 bases from J, with 10 bases between. The CDR3 runs to 15 residues. Germline V gene data show CDR1 as SGDLS and CDR2 as YYNGEE. CDR3 coding DNA: TGTGCCAGCAGCGACCAAGGGGCCTCTGGAAACACCATATATTTT. Translating it yields CASSDQGASGNTIYF.

The rearrangement joins TRBV6-1 to TRBJ2-1; D unresolved. In germline, CDR1 is MNHNS, CDR2 SASEGT. V was pared by 7 bases and J by 0 bases, with 13 bases between. The CDR3 contains 15 residues. CDR3 sequence reads: CASTLGRSSYNEQFF. DNA for the CDR3: TGTGCCAGCACTCTTGGACGGAGCTCCTACAATGAGCAGTTCTTC.

V gene TRBV20-1 combines with J gene TRBJ2-3; D is ambiguous. The V gene's germline CDR1 is DFQATT and CDR2 SNEGSKA (reference sequence). With 3 bases removed from V and 0 bases from J, the gap between germline ends came to 19 bases. This CDR3 is 17 amino acids long. CDR3 DNA: TGCAGTGCTAGGGGGTCTGAGTTGGTGACTAGCACAGATACGCAGTATTTT. It is translated as CSARGSELVTSTDTQYF.

The rearrangement joins TRBV30 to TRBJ1-4, with 10 bases lining up with TRBD1. Germline CDR1 reads GTSNPN; CDR2 reads SVGIG (reference sequence). The CDR3 contains 14 residues. The V gene end was trimmed by 3 bases and the J gene end by 8 bases; junction bases not matched to a gene: 6. In DNA, the CDR3 is TGTGCCTGGAGCCACGGGACAGGGGACGAAAAACTGTTTTTT. It specifies CAWSHGTGDEKLFF. The entire variable domain, with the rest obtained from reference TRBV30 and TRBJ1-4, is as follows: SQTIHQWPATLVQPVGSPLSLECTVEGTSNPNLYWYRQAAGRGLQLLFYSVGIGQISSEVPQNLSASRPQDRQFILSSKKLLLSDSGFYLCAWSHGTGDEKLFFGSGTQLSVL.

Concerning this clonotype: At one of its ends the junction is not consistent with the germline gene, which may arise from a read error. The chain carries TRBV5-1 and TRBJ2-1; 13 bases match TRBD2. Germline V gene lookup returns CDR1 SGHRS and CDR2 YFSETQ. This CDR3 region has 15 residues. The CDR3 spells CAGSLGTSGANEQFF. CDR3 nucleotide sequence: TGCGCCGGCAGCTTGGGGACTAGCGGGGCAAATGAGCAGTTCTTC.

The gene calls are TRBV9 and TRBJ1-3, with 12 bases aligning to TRBD1. The germline V gene encodes CDR1 SGDLS and CDR2 YYNGEE. J lost 2 bases, V lost 3 bases, and 12 bases had no gene match. The CDR3 runs to 19 residues. The CDR3 DNA reads as TGTGCCAGCAGCGAATGGGACAGGGGGCAAGTCCCCCCTGGAAACACCATATATTTT. It is translated as CASSEWDRGQVPPGNTIYF.

This clonotype was observed a handful of times. The chain couples TRBV29-1 to TRBJ1-5; D not resolved. Trimming took 4 bases from V and 4 from J, leaving 17 bases between them. The CDR3 length is 15 residues. CDR1 SQVTM and CDR2 ANQGSEA come from the germline V gene. CDR3 sequence (DNA): TGCAGCGTTGGGTGGGAGGCCAGCGGTAATCAGCCCCAGCATTTT. It yields the protein CSVGWEASGNQPQHF.